There are many counts of the clone carrying this T cell receptor (beta chain). The CDR3 has 15 residues. Germline V CDR1 and CDR2: SGHRS, YFSETQ. Trimming took off 0 bases at V and 3 bases at J, with 12 bases between the two ends. These data originate in a study of T cells after yellow fever vaccination. The study's findings and limits: Most clones from primary vaccination resurfaced after the booster (approximately 97% CD4, 88% CD8). Almost no vaccine-responding clonotypes were detectable in day 0 sorted memory subsets.

TCRdb ran MiXCR on the 5' RACE reads and lists one entry per CDR3 protein. Of about 22,000 distinct CDR3 sequences in the sample, around 5.2% were seen once. The chain has TRBV5-1 and TRBJ2-5; D is possibly TRBD1 (5 bases). Material: PBMCs, either bulk or a sorted T-cell subset (CD4+, CD8+, memory, or dextramer-sorted; not recorded which), obtained 35 to 50 days after the first yellow fever vaccination. This TCR was sampled from a man between 18 and 35 years old who received the YFV17D yellow fever vaccine. CDR3 DNA: TGCGCCAGCAGCTTGGATTATCGGACAAAAGAGACCCAGTACTTC. It is translated as CASSLDYRTKETQYF.